Sequencing of this TCR beta chain was carried out in a study of neoadjuvant nivolumab and ipilimumab in lung cancer. A word on this clone: Its target is unknown.

Notes on the study in general: Only a small number of samples underwent TCR sequencing. Resected-tumor TCR richness correlated positively with pretherapy blood richness. Resected tumors had greater TCR richness and clonality than uninvolved lung. Only two of four nivolumab-treated tumors gained richness and clonality by surgery.

Generated by immunoSEQ multiplex PCR, the TCRdb table keeps only in-frame clones and is missing some. The profile shows about 28,000 clones, nearly 85% of them singletons. Germline V gene lookup returns CDR1 SNHLY and CDR2 FYNNEI. V was shortened by 7 bases and J by 5 bases, with 17 bases between the two germline ends. The CDR3 covers 14 residues. The sequenced sample was tumor tissue, obtained after neoadjuvant nivolumab, alone or with ipilimumab, at or shortly before surgery. The genes are TRBV2 and TRBJ1-2; maybe TRBD1 (6 bases). The source is an adult with non-small cell lung cancer. CDR3 loop: CASKVDGRGYGYTF. The CDR3 DNA sequence: TGTGCCAGCAAAGTTGATGGCAGGGGTTATGGCTACACCTTC.